This TCR beta chain was profiled in a study of blood T cells in healthy people across ages. General observations from the study: Not knowing donor CMV status may have confounded expanded clonotype changes. Among T cells, TCR beta diversity per million cells dropped roughly linearly as age rose.

In this sample, this clonotype turned up a few times. Antigen specificity is unknown. Germline V lookup: CDR1 MNHEY, CDR2 SVGAGI. The V gene lost 6 bases and the J gene lost 0 bases, with 8 bases spanning the gap. There are 13 residues in the CDR3. A J-beta primer mix and a sample-barcoded 5' primer were used in a second PCR of roughly 6 to 12 cycles. MiXCR was run by TCRdb on the 5' RACE reads, yielding one entry per CDR3 protein. The data hold hundreds of thousands of distinct CDR3 sequences, with 49% observed a single time. Per individual sample, total RNA of at least 6 micrograms was extracted. The chain links TRBV6-5 to TRBJ1-1; D is ambiguous. This receptor was taken from a woman in her sixties or seventies in good health. The sample consisted of blood. The CDR3 loop is CASSRRMNTEAFF. The CDR3 coding sequence is TGTGCCAGCAGCAGGCGAATGAACACTGAAGCTTTCTTT.